This is a list of T cell receptor beta chains from one sample in a study of identical twins. Via MiXCR, TCRdb re-called the 5' RACE reads, giving one row per CDR3 protein. The repertoire holds some 900,000 distinct CDR3 sequences, with roughly an eighth as singletons. The sample was also linked to a second study, of yellow fever vaccine responses in identical twins.

Sequences were obtained from PBMCs. The receptors originated from a woman aged 18-29 years in good health. Each CDR3 is given with its conserved first and last residue. A D gene is named only where the DNA matches it firmly. A clone size is listed for some rows: how often the clone was seen (once, few, many), or a class if it is expanded.

d_call	v_call	clone_size	j_call	cdr3_nt	cdr3_aa
NA	TRBV6-5	few	TRBJ2-2	TGTGCCAGCAGTTACGCGGCAGCGAACACCGGGGAGCTGTTTTTT	CASSYAAANTGELFF
TRBD1	TRBV12-3/TRBV12-4	few	TRBJ1-5	TGTGCCAGCAGATCAGGGGGGCACAATCAGCCCCAGCATTTT	CASRSGGHNQPQHF
TRBD1	TRBV27	NA	TRBJ2-7	TGTGCCAGCAGCTACAGGGGCGTCCGGGAGCAGTACTTC	CASSYRGVREQYF
NA	TRBV29-1	many	TRBJ1-2	TGCAGCGTTGAATCGCGCGACTATGGCTACACCTTC	CSVESRDYGYTF
NA	TRBV5-1	NA	TRBJ1-5	TGCGCCAGCAGCGTGACGACAGATCAGCCCCAGCATTTT	CASSVTTDQPQHF
TRBD1	TRBV12-3/TRBV12-4	many	TRBJ1-5	TGTGCCAGCAGGACAGGGGGTCAGCCCCAGCATTTT	CASRTGGQPQHF
NA	TRBV12-3/TRBV12-4	NA	TRBJ2-2	TGTGCCAGCAGTGGTGGACAGTACACCGGGGAGCTGTTTTTT	CASSGGQYTGELFF
TRBD2	TRBV20-1	few	TRBJ2-2	TGCAGTGCTAGGGGGGGGTACACCGGGGAGCTGTTTTTT	CSARGGYTGELFF
NA	TRBV5-1	few	TRBJ2-1	TGCGCCAGCAGCATAGACGGGGATTACAATGAGCAGTTCTTC	CASSIDGDYNEQFF
TRBD2	TRBV5-1	NA	TRBJ2-7	TGCGCCAGCAGCTTCACTTCCACTAGCGGGGGTCACGAGCAGTACTTC	CASSFTSTSGGHEQYF
TRBD2	TRBV12-3/TRBV12-4	many	TRBJ2-1	TGTGCCAGCGGGGGGGCTAGCGGGAGGTCATACAATGAGCAGTTCTTC	CASGGASGRSYNEQFF
NA	TRBV7-9	NA	TRBJ2-1	TGTGCCAGCAGCTCCCATTGTGAGCAGTTCTTC	CASSSHCEQFF
TRBD1	TRBV9	few	TRBJ1-5	TGTGCCAGCAGCGTAGGGGACAGGGGCAATCAGCCCCAGCATTTT	CASSVGDRGNQPQHF
NA	TRBV3-1	NA	TRBJ2-6	TGTGCCAGCAGCCAAACCCGGGGCTCTGGGGCCAACGTCCTGACTTTC	CASSQTRGSGANVLTF
TRBD1	TRBV9	NA	TRBJ2-1	TGTGCCAGCAGCGCCGGGACAGGGTTAACCTACAATGAGCAGTTCTTC	CASSAGTGLTYNEQFF
NA	TRBV5-1	few	TRBJ1-1	TGCGCCAGCAGCTTGGATCTGTCGGGGGGCGCGGAGACTGAAGCTTTCTTT	CASSLDLSGGAETEAFF
TRBD2	TRBV13	many	TRBJ2-3	TGTGCCGGATTGACTAGCGGTTCAGATACGCAGTATTTT	CAGLTSGSDTQYF
NA	TRBV20-1	few	TRBJ2-2	TGCAGTGCTAGAAGTCGGGGTCGAAGGGACGCCGGGGAGCTGTTTTTT	CSARSRGRRDAGELFF
NA	TRBV9	many	TRBJ1-2	TGTGCCAGCAGCACTCGACAGGCCACTAACTATGGCTACACCTTC	CASSTRQATNYGYTF
TRBD2	TRBV18	few	TRBJ2-7	TGTGCCAGCTCACCCGGGCAGGGGCGGGAGGGCTCCTACGAGCAGTACTTC	CASSPGQGREGSYEQYF
TRBD1	TRBV6-5	NA	TRBJ1-1	TGTGCCAGCAGTTACAGGTTCGACAGGGGGCGACTTGAAGCTTTCTTT	CASSYRFDRGRLEAFF
NA	TRBV6-5	NA	TRBJ2-1	TGTGCCAGCAGTTTTGCGGGGCCCTACAATGAGCAGTTCTTC	CASSFAGPYNEQFF
NA	TRBV10-3	NA	TRBJ1-4	TGTGCCATCAGTGAGTTTCCTGAAAAACTGTTTTTT	CAISEFPEKLFF
TRBD2	TRBV6-5	NA	TRBJ2-2	TGTGCCAGCAGTTACTCCGAAGCGGGGGGGCCGGACGGGGAGCTGTTTTTT	CASSYSEAGGPDGELFF
NA	TRBV19	few	TRBJ2-1	TGTGCCAGTAGTTGGCACCTTACAGGGACCCGCTCCTACAATGAGCAGTTCTTC	CASSWHLTGTRSYNEQFF
NA	TRBV28	NA	TRBJ2-7	TGTGCCAGCAGTTTCGGCGGGATAGGAAACGAGCAGTACTTC	CASSFGGIGNEQYF
TRBD2	TRBV5-1	NA	TRBJ2-5	TGCGCCAGCAGCGTAACCGGGACTAGTATTTTGGAGACCCAGTACTTC	CASSVTGTSILETQYF
NA	TRBV5-1	few	TRBJ2-3	TGCGCCAGCAGCTTGGCGGGAGAGAGGGCAGATACGCAGTATTTT	CASSLAGERADTQYF
NA	TRBV10-3	many	TRBJ1-3	TGTGCCATCAGGGGGGGCGGCGTCTCTGGAAACACCATATATTTT	CAIRGGGVSGNTIYF
NA	TRBV20-1	NA	TRBJ1-5	TGCAGTGCTTCCGGGGCCCTTCATCCCTCTAGCAATCAGCCCCAGCACTTT	CSASGALHPSSNQPQHF
NA	TRBV27	NA	TRBJ2-5	TGTGCCAGCAGTTTATGGCAGGGCCAAGAGACCCAGTACTTC	CASSLWQGQETQYF
NA	TRBV5-1	few	TRBJ2-5	TGCGCCAGCAGCCCCCGGACGGGCGGAACCGACCAAGAGACCCAGTACTTC	CASSPRTGGTDQETQYF
TRBD1	TRBV19	NA	TRBJ1-2	TGTGCCAGTAGGAGCCTCGGGACAGGCCTCACCGGCTACACCTTC	CASRSLGTGLTGYTF
NA	TRBV29-1	NA	TRBJ1-1	TGCAGCGTTGAAGTAGTGAACACTGAAGCTTTCTTT	CSVEVVNTEAFF
TRBD2	TRBV6-2/TRBV6-3	many	TRBJ2-1	TGTGCCAGCAGTTATGGGTTGGCGGGGGGGAATGAGCAGTTCTTC	CASSYGLAGGNEQFF
TRBD2	TRBV20-1	few	TRBJ2-3	TGCAGTGCTAGTAATAGCGGGGGGGCGGATACGCAGTATTTT	CSASNSGGADTQYF
NA	TRBV7-9	many	TRBJ2-1	TGTGCCAGCAGCACACGATCTCAGGGCGAAACCTACAATGAGCAGTTCTTC	CASSTRSQGETYNEQFF
TRBD1	TRBV24-1	few	TRBJ2-3	TGTGCCACCAGTGATAACAGACAGGGGCCCGGAGGAAGCGCAGATACGCAGTATTTT	CATSDNRQGPGGSADTQYF
NA	TRBV9	NA	TRBJ2-3	TGTGCCAGCAGCGTAGAGGGAAGAACTAGCACAGATACGCAGTATTTT	CASSVEGRTSTDTQYF
NA	TRBV24-1	many	TRBJ2-1	TGTGCCACCGCCACAGGGTACTCCTACAATGAGCAGTTCTTC	CATATGYSYNEQFF
TRBD2	TRBV11-1	NA	TRBJ2-1	TGTGCCAGCAGCCCGGGACTAGCGGGGGAGAGTTACAATGAGCAGTTCTTC	CASSPGLAGESYNEQFF
NA	TRBV28	few	TRBJ1-1	TGTGCCAGCAGTTTAATCGGTGCGGGGAATAGGAGAGCTTTCTTT	CASSLIGAGNRRAFF
NA	TRBV7-9	NA	TRBJ1-5	TGTGCCAGCAGCGATACCGACGGCTACAATCAGCCCCAGCATTTT	CASSDTDGYNQPQHF
NA	TRBV7-7	NA	TRBJ2-5	TGTGCCAGCAGCTCCTCCACCGTGGTTGTTCAAGAGACCCAGTACTTC	CASSSSTVVVQETQYF
TRBD1	TRBV5-1	few	TRBJ2-6	TGCGCCAGCCGAATGACAGGGAGCTCTGGGGCCAACGTCCTGACTTTC	CASRMTGSSGANVLTF
NA	TRBV5-1	NA	TRBJ2-3	TGCGCCAGCAGCTTGGCCGACTTCACCAACACAGATACGCAGTATTTT	CASSLADFTNTDTQYF
TRBD2	TRBV5-1	NA	TRBJ2-5	TGCGCCAGCAGCTTGGGGGCGGGAGTTGATGAGACCCAGTACTTC	CASSLGAGVDETQYF
NA	TRBV5-1	few	TRBJ2-3	TGCGCCAGCAGCTTGGATCTTAGCGGAGGGGATACGCAGTATTTT	CASSLDLSGGDTQYF
NA	TRBV11-3	NA	TRBJ2-3	TGTGCCAGCAGCTTAGGCAAAACGCTAACAGATACGCAGTATTTT	CASSLGKTLTDTQYF
NA	TRBV2	few	TRBJ2-7	TGTGCCAGCAGTGGGGACAATTACGAGCAGTACTTC	CASSGDNYEQYF
NA	TRBV28	few	TRBJ2-1	TGTGCCAGCAGTACCCGGGCGAGCGGTCAGAATGAGCAGTTCTTC	CASSTRASGQNEQFF
NA	TRBV24-1	NA	TRBJ2-1	TGTGCCACCAGTGATTCCGGACCCCCCAATGAGCAGTTCTTC	CATSDSGPPNEQFF
NA	TRBV6-1	NA	TRBJ1-1	TGTGCCAGCAGCCCCGGTGGGGAATCTGTGGCTTTCTTT	CASSPGGESVAFF